The 17 T cell receptor beta chains below all came from one sample that was sequenced in a study of cytomegalovirus exposure and HLA in healthy donors. TCRdb's table, derived via immunoSEQ multiplex PCR, lists solely in-frame clones and lacks some. Among over 50,000 clones listed, 90% to 95% were seen once. Sequenced sample: PBMCs. The receptors shown here come from a man younger than 35 in good health and CMV-seropositive.

The CDR3 DNA follows: TGTGCCAGCAGTTCCAACTGGGACAGGGCCGGGCAGCCCCAGCATTTT. This translates into CASSSNWDRAGQPQHF. The chain links TRBV6-6 to TRBJ1-5; 9 bases line up with TRBD1. Germline lookup yields CDR1 MNHNY and CDR2 SVGAGI (reference sequence). V shed 4 bases, J shed 7 bases, and the junction held 11 bases outside the gene matches. CDR3 length equals 16 residues.

This clone was counted only a few times. The gene calls are TRBV4-1 and TRBJ2-7, with D tentatively TRBD2 (5 bases). Trimming left V 0 bases short and J 7 bases short, with 10 bases between. The CDR3 loop spans 13 amino acids. Germline CDR1 and CDR2: MGHRA and YSYEKL. CDR3 nucleotide sequence: TGCGCCAGCAGCCAAGAAAGTTGGAGGGAGCAGTACTTC. Protein product: CASSQESWREQYF.

This chain joins TRBV27 and TRBJ1-1; D unclear. The length of the CDR3 is 14 residues. CDR1 and CDR2 (germline): MNHEY, SMNVEV (reference sequence). Trimming pared 4 bases from V and 5 bases from J, leaving 14 bases between. The CDR3 DNA reads TGTGCCAGCAGTTCCTTGGGGAGGGTTACTGAAGCTTTCTTT. It specifies CASSSLGRVTEAFF.

V is TRBV28 and J is TRBJ2-4; no definite D call. This CDR3 is 15 amino acids long. Germline V lookup: CDR1 MDHEN, CDR2 SYDVKM. With 3 bases removed from V and 0 bases from J, the gap between germline ends came to 9 bases. The CDR3 DNA follows: TGTGCCAGCAGTTTCCTGGAGCTAGCCAAAAACATTCAGTACTTC. Translated: CASSFLELAKNIQYF.

The J gene is TRBJ2-3, the V gene TRBV9; 7 nucleotides line up with TRBD2. The germline CDR1 and CDR2 sequences are SGDLS and YYNGEE. CDR3 length: 15 residues. J gave up 4 bases and V 0 bases, and 5 bases lay outside the gene matches. As DNA, the CDR3 is TGTGCCAGCAGCGTAGAGGCGGGAGTCTCAGATACGCAGTATTTT. Protein: CASSVEAGVSDTQYF.

The rearrangement uses TRBV28 and TRBJ2-7, with D perhaps matching TRBD2 (5 bases). V was cut by 6 bases and J by 8 bases, with 17 bases left in between. CDR3 length: 13 amino acids. Germline V gene lookup returns CDR1 MDHEN and CDR2 SYDVKM. DNA of the CDR3: TGTGCCAGCAGCTCTGGGCCCGGGGATAAGCAGTACTTC. This codes for CASSSGPGDKQYF.

The chain couples TRBV27 to TRBJ1-1, with D perhaps matching TRBD1 (5 bases). The CDR3 is 13 amino acids. The germline V gene has CDR1 MNHEY and CDR2 SMNVEV (reference sequence). V lost 7 bases, J lost 4 bases, and 13 bases lay in between. CDR3 region: CASKFDRVTEAFF. The CDR3 coding sequence is TGTGCCAGCAAATTCGACAGAGTCACTGAAGCTTTCTTT.

CDR3 nucleotides: TGTGCCAGCACGGGACAGGGGGAACTGGGCTATGGCTACACCTTC. This codes for CASTGQGELGYGYTF. V is TRBV18 and J is TRBJ1-2; 11 nucleotides match TRBD1. The junction had 9 bases not matched to a gene; V was cut back by 8 bases and J by 4 bases. CDR3 length: 15 residues. The V gene's germline CDR1 is KGHSH and CDR2 LQKENI.

V is TRBV11-2 and J is TRBJ2-1; 7 nucleotides line up with TRBD2. The CDR3 runs 16 residues. With V trimmed by 2 bases and J by 9 bases, 13 bases remained unmatched. Per germline, CDR1 SGHAT and CDR2 FQNNGV. The chain's CDR3 is CASSLRRETTLREQFF. For the CDR3, the DNA is TGTGCCAGCAGCTTAAGGCGGGAGACTACCTTACGTGAGCAGTTCTTC.

The chain is built from TRBV6-5 and TRBJ2-7; TRBD2 agrees at 8 bases. Germline loops: CDR1 MNHEY, CDR2 SVGAGI. The CDR3 covers 15 residues. Trimming took 2 bases from V and 4 from J; bases not matched to a gene: 7. CDR3 residues: CASSYLPAGGYEQYF. In DNA form, the CDR3 reads TGTGCCAGCAGTTACCTTCCGGCGGGAGGATACGAGCAGTACTTC.

The V call is TRBV27, the J call TRBJ2-7; 8 bases are a match to TRBD1. Germline CDR1 reads MNHEY; CDR2 reads SMNVEV (reference sequence). This CDR3 spans 13 amino acids. The trim removed 6 bases at V and 2 bases at J, leaving 3 bases unmatched. Here the CDR3 reads CASSRTGPYEQYF. The CDR3 DNA follows: TGTGCCAGCAGCCGGACAGGGCCCTACGAGCAGTACTTC.

The chain recombines TRBV5-4 with TRBJ1-2, with TRBD1 matching 7 bases. Germline CDR1 SGHNT, CDR2 YYREEE (reference sequence). J gave up 7 bases and V 3 bases, and 6 bases lay outside the gene matches. There are 13 residues in the CDR3. CDR3 residues: CASSWGTAGGYTF. The CDR3, as DNA: TGTGCCAGCAGCTGGGGGACAGCGGGTGGCTACACCTTC.

The chain combines TRBV7-2 with TRBJ2-4, with D maybe TRBD1 (5 bases). The germline V and J ends were trimmed by 3 bases and 0 bases, with 12 bases remaining between them. The germline gives CDR1 SGHTA, CDR2 FQGNSA. This CDR3 has 16 amino acids. The CDR3 sequence: CASSLGRGLAKNIQYF. As DNA, the CDR3 is TGTGCCAGCAGCTTGGGAAGGGGATTAGCCAAAAACATTCAGTACTTC.

The chain recombines TRBV7-8 with TRBJ2-1; the match to TRBD2 covers 7 bases. The CDR3 consists of 14 residues. The V gene end was trimmed by 5 bases and the J gene end by 8 bases; junction bases not matched to a gene: 9. Looked up from germline, CDR1 is SGHVS and CDR2 is FQNEAQ. The CDR3 region is CASSPLREIHEQFF. The CDR3 nucleotides read TGTGCCAGCAGCCCCTTGCGGGAGATCCATGAGCAGTTCTTC. The full variable domain, its missing parts supplied by reference TRBV7-8 and TRBJ2-1, is GAGVSQSPRYKVAKRGQDVALRCDPISGHVSLFWYQQALGQGPEFLTYFQNEAQLDKSGLPSDRFFAERPEGSVSTLKIQRTQQEDSAVYLCASSPLREIHEQFFGPGTRLTVL.

The CDR3 spells CASGLCIMWEGVYNEQFF. CDR3 bases: TGTGCTAGTGGTTTGTGTATTATGTGGGAGGGGGTTTACAATGAGCAGTTCTTC. The chain uses TRBV12-5 and TRBJ2-1; possible D gene TRBD2, 7 bases. Germline V gives CDR1 LGHNT, CDR2 FRNRAP. Trimming shortened V by 2 bases and J by 4 bases, and 21 bases separated the two germline ends. The CDR3 spans 18 residues.

This rearrangement joins TRBV27 to TRBJ2-2; TRBD2 aligns across 12 bases. The germline CDR1 and CDR2 sequences are MNHEY and SMNVEV (reference sequence). The CDR3 is 18 residues long. V shed 5 bases, J shed 1 base, and the junction held 8 bases outside the gene matches. The CDR3 sequence is CASSPGTSGPVNTGELFF. DNA for the CDR3: TGTGCCAGCAGTCCCGGGACTAGCGGGCCGGTGAACACCGGGGAGCTGTTTTTT.

The chain uses TRBV6-6 and TRBJ2-7, with 8 nucleotides matching TRBD2. Germline V gives CDR1 MNHNY, CDR2 SVGAGI (reference sequence). The V and J ends lost 8 bases and 7 bases, in that order; junction bases with no gene match: 10. CDR3 size: 13 residues. In DNA form, the CDR3 reads TGTGCCAGCGAGCAGGTAGCGGGATTTGAGCAGTACTTC. The encoded protein is CASEQVAGFEQYF.